This paragraph reports one TCR beta chain. MiXCR, run by TCRdb on the RT-PCR reads, gives a single entry per CDR3 protein. The sample includes about 160,000 distinct CDR3 sequences, about a tenth of them seen just once. Per germline, CDR1 SQVTM and CDR2 ANQGSEA. With 6 bases clipped from V and 0 bases from J, the junction kept 18 bases outside the gene matches. This CDR3 comprises 19 residues. The data originate from a study of response to subunit inactivated influenza vaccine. Sequences were derived from non-naive T cells sorted from PBMCs, sampled roughly 46 days after vaccination. The V gene is TRBV29-1, the J gene TRBJ2-3; 10 bases align to TRBD2. This receptor was taken from a man aged 45-65 years who received an inactivated influenza vaccine. DNA of the CDR3: TGCAGCGTCCCAGACTCTCTAGCGGGAGTATACATAAGCACAGATACGCAGTATTTT. This encodes CSVPDSLAGVYISTDTQYF.